This T cell receptor (beta chain) was recorded in a study of T cells in Graves' hyperthyroidism and ophthalmopathy. As for this clonotype: Its antigen is currently unknown.

Study-level findings and limits: Using 13 V-J features, a model discriminated ophthalmopathy from stable hyperthyroidism. Most clonotypes expanded in thyroid above 0.001 were likewise present in blood.

The CDR3 loop spans 14 amino acids. The ends were cut back, 6 bases at V and 4 bases at J, with 15 bases in the middle. The germline CDR1 and CDR2 sequences are ENHRY and SYGVKD. The study left out patients who had uncontrolled infection, other autoimmune disease, pregnancy or lactation. RNA transcripts were the template for amplifying TCR beta CDR3 regions. TCR CDR3 underwent first-round RT-PCR with the HTBI primer set. TCRdb passed the multiplex PCR reads through MiXCR, listing each CDR3 protein once. This sample has 95,000 to 110,000 distinct CDR3 sequences, with 47% found just once. The V call is TRBV10-3, the J call TRBJ1-2, with a possible D match to TRBD1 (5 bases). The sequence derives from a man aged 40-49 years with Graves' hyperthyroidism. The sample taken for sequencing was blood. CDR3 residues: CAIRPGDRSYGYTF. The CDR3 nucleotides are TGTGCCATCAGGCCGGGGGACCGCTCCTATGGCTACACCTTC.